This T cell receptor (beta chain) was recovered during a study of blood T cell repertoires in COVID-19. Germline V lookup: CDR1 SGHKS, CDR2 YYEKEE (reference sequence). This CDR3 is built from 14 residues. The germline V and J ends were trimmed by 4 bases and 1 base, with 9 bases remaining between them. Some clones are missing from TCRdb's copy, which holds only in-frame ones; the method was immunoSEQ multiplex PCR. Among around 260,000 clones listed, around 81% were seen once. The V and J genes are TRBV5-5 and TRBJ1-5; D is unresolved. The receptor comes from a person aged 70 to 85 with COVID-19, enrolled during active disease. Sequencing was carried out using peripheral blood. This CDR3 is CASSQTWSNQPQHF. For the CDR3, the DNA is TGTGCCAGCAGCCAGACATGGAGCAATCAGCCCCAGCATTTT.